A single sample gave rise to the 5 T cell receptor beta chains below, sequenced in a study of OX40 agonist ivuxolimab in advanced cancers. The data were produced by immunoSEQ multiplex PCR, yet TCRdb's version contains in-frame clones alone and is incomplete. This sample has about 7,700 clones; more than 65% occur once, and the top ten carry under 40%. The sample was CD4+ or CD8+ T cells sorted from blood, taken in a trial of the OX40 agonist ivuxolimab. The receptors derive from an adult with an advanced solid tumor such as melanoma, head and neck, liver or kidney cancer.

The chain links TRBV7-9 to TRBJ2-1; 10 nucleotides align to TRBD2. Trimming removed 5 bases from V and 10 bases from J; junction bases left unmatched: 11. The CDR3 runs 15 residues. CDR1 and CDR2 (germline): SEHNR, FQNEAQ (reference sequence). CDR3: CASSLGLADPYEQFF. The CDR3 DNA reads TGTGCCAGCAGCCTAGGACTAGCGGATCCTTACGAGCAGTTCTTC.

V gene TRBV9 combines with J gene TRBJ2-1, with D unresolved. Germline V gene sequence: CDR1 SGDLS, CDR2 YYNGEE. Deletions cut 4 bases from V and 6 bases from J, with 5 bases between. The CDR3 covers 11 residues. The CDR3 coding sequence is TGTGCCAGCAGCCCGTCCAATGAGCAGTTCTTC. This encodes CASSPSNEQFF.

The chain is built from TRBV27 and TRBJ1-1; 7 nucleotides align to TRBD1. The CDR3 consists of 14 residues. Trimming took 5 bases from V and 4 from J; bases not matched to a gene: 7. Germline-derived CDR1 and CDR2 are MNHEY and SMNVEV (reference sequence). The CDR3 DNA reads TGTGCCAGCAGTCCTGTGACAGGGCCCACTGAAGCTTTCTTT. Translation: CASSPVTGPTEAFF.

The rearrangement links TRBV15 to TRBJ2-7; no reliable D call. This CDR3 is 13 amino acids long. Trimming cost V 2 bases and J 2 bases, with 7 bases left between them. Germline loops: CDR1 LNHNV, CDR2 YYDKDF (reference sequence). The CDR3 reads CATSRSGPYEQYF. The DNA of the CDR3 is TGTGCCACCAGCAGATCCGGTCCCTACGAGCAGTACTTC. The entire variable domain, with the rest obtained from reference TRBV15 and TRBJ2-7, is as follows: DAMVIQNPRYQVTQFGKPVTLSCSQTLNHNVMYWYQQKSSQAPKLLFHYYDKDFNNEADTPDNFQSRRPNTSFCFLDIRSPGLGDTAMYLCATSRSGPYEQYFGPGTRLTVT.

A single count supports this clone. Here the CDR3 reads CASSLSMLDTEAFF. CDR3 DNA: TGTGCCAGCAGCTTAAGTATGTTAGACACTGAAGCTTTCTTT. This chain joins TRBV11-2 and TRBJ1-1; no definite D call. In germline, CDR1 is SGHAT, CDR2 FQNNGV. The ends were cut back, 2 bases at V and 3 bases at J, with 10 bases in the middle. The CDR3 has 14 residues. Using reference TRBV11-2 and TRBJ1-1 for the parts outside the CDR3, the full variable domain is EAGVAQSPRYKIIEKRQSVAFWCNPISGHATLYWYQQILGQGPKLLIQFQNNGVVDDSQLPKDRFSAERLKGVDSTLKIQPAKLEDSAVYLCASSLSMLDTEAFFGQGTRLTVV.